This record covers a single TCR beta chain. Its antigen is still unknown. Qualities for individual bases were not recorded, and no much larger clone is one base off. Trimmed from V: 6 bases; trimmed from J: 5 bases; junction bases lacking a gene match: 6. According to the germline V gene, CDR1 reads SNHLY and CDR2 reads FYNNEI. Counted from cysteine to phenylalanine, this CDR3 has 14 amino acids. The DNA shown is the 42-base CDR3, in frame from base 1. The data derive from a study of blood T cell repertoires in COVID-19 (dated by TCRdb to about 2020). Notes on the research overall: Samples from collaborators originated in the United States, Italy and Spain and spanned both the acute and convalescent phases of COVID-19. The material from the prospective study consisted of cDNA or gDNA derived from T cells, B-cell-depleted T cells, or PBMCs. The dataset comprised deeply sampled blood TCRbeta repertoires from subjects exposed to, actively infected with, or recovered from COVID-19. The repertoires were released in a freely available public database meant as a resource for research on the immune response to SARS-CoV-2. The samples were drawn from the first 160 participants of the ongoing ImmuneRACE study and from more than 1,000 subjects provided by 6 global collaborators. The sample metadata nearly always contained a de-identified subject ID, COVID-19 status, age in years and sex. Where available, HLA class I and class II types were taken from metadata supplied by the sample provider and were not determined by assay-based typing. Points the paper makes about the study in general: How much clinical and demographic metadata was included differed by source and by participant, and the metadata was provided uncurated.

The immunoSEQ Assay, a bias-controlled multiplex PCR, was used to amplify TCRbeta CDR3 regions from genomic DNA. The source study handled its data this way. Within the assay, amplification of reference gene primers was used to estimate how many nucleated cells each sample contained. To quantify the absolute abundance of each unique TCRbeta CDR3 rearrangement, sequence reads were collapsed and filtered. For each sample, productive Simpson clonality was calculated as the square root of Simpson's diversity index over productive rearrangements. TCRdb stores this immuneACCESS table with in-frame sequences only. Part of the clones is absent; in the studies checked, under half of the shortfall reflects unresolved V genes, and no reason is known for the rest. The V and J calls and the clone size are those of that table, but D and trimming were determined from the DNA. Recorded for this sample are a few hundred thousand clones; around 80% of them occurred a single time. The top ten clones comprise about 7% of the sample.

Each collaborating institution followed its own protocols to collect whole blood in K2EDTA tubes. For TCRbeta analysis, collaborator samples were shipped as frozen whole blood, as isolated PBMCs, or as DNA extracted from either sample type. The sequencing sample was made of peripheral blood. The sequence derives from a woman in her 70s with acute or convalescent COVID-19. This receptor chain uses TRBV2 and TRBJ1-4; TRBD1 matches 7 bases in the middle. The sequence in DNA is TGTGCCAGCAGGGAACAGGGGTTGAATGAAAAACTGTTTTTT. Its protein reads: CASREQGLNEKLFF.